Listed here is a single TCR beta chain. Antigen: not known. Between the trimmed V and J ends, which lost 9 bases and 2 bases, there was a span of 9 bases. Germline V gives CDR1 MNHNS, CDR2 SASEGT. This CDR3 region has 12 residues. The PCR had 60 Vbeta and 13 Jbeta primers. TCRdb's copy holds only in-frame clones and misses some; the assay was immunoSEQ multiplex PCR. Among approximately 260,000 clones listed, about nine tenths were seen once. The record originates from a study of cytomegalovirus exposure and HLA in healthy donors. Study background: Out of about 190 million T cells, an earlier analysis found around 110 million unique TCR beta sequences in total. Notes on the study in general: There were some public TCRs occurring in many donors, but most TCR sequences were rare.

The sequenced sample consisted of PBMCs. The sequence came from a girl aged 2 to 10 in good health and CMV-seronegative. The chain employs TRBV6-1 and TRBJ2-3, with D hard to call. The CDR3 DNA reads TGTGCCAGTGAGCCTACCACAGATACGCAGTATTTT. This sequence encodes CASEPTTDTQYF.